The present TCR beta chain was sequenced within a study of cytomegalovirus exposure and HLA in healthy donors. Study details: About 83 million unique TCRs from HLA-typed donors made up an early data release.

Amplification used 60 Vbeta primers and 13 Jbeta primers. Source study methods: Later analysis identified some 80 million unique TCR beta chains, 10 million to 12 million shared. The assay was immunoSEQ multiplex PCR, and TCRdb's table has in-frame clones only and misses some. The V and J calls and clone size are taken from that table; D and trimming were inferred from the DNA. The sample records some 140,000 clones, about 78% being singletons. V lost 5 bases to trimming and J lost 0 bases, with 11 bases between them. The CDR3 has 14 residues. From germline, CDR1 is WNHNN and CDR2 SYGVQD (reference sequence). General observations from the study: Most of the TCR beta V segments (in an earlier analysis) were productive either about 90% or about 30% of the time. Cytomegalovirus-associated TCR beta chains were listed, numbering roughly 150.

Regarding this clone: Antigen specificity is unknown.

The receptor was isolated from a man aged 45-65 years in good health and CMV-seropositive. This chain connects TRBV10-1 to TRBJ2-7; D may be TRBD1 (6 bases). The sequenced sample consisted of PBMCs. The CDR3 DNA is TGCGCCAGCAGTCCCAGGGGCTACTCCTACGAGCAGTACTTC. Its protein product is CASSPRGYSYEQYF.